Listed below are T cell receptor beta chains from one sample, sequenced in a study of cytotoxic CD8 clonotypes in ibrutinib-treated CLL. Method: immunoSEQ multiplex PCR; TCRdb's copy keeps in-frame clones and lacks some. This table holds about 140,000 clones, approximately 80% found once. Material: PBMCs, obtained after 36 months of ibrutinib treatment. The receptors come from a human donor with chronic lymphocytic leukemia. Each CDR3 is given with its conserved first and last residue. The order of the fields is D gene, J gene, clone size, V gene, CDR3 DNA, CDR3 protein. D genes are given only for firm matches. Clone size is shown for a subset of rows, as once, few, many or a class of expanded clone.

>NA|TRBJ1-5|NA|TRBV6-1
TGTGCCAGCAGTGGCAATCAGCCCCAGCATTTT
CASSGNQPQHF
>NA|TRBJ1-1|NA|TRBV7-9
TGTGCCAGCAGCTTTATGTTTTCAGCTATGAACACTGAAGCTTTCTTT
CASSFMFSAMNTEAFF
>TRBD1|TRBJ1-4|NA|TRBV6-6
TGTGCCAGCAGTTACAGGGGGCCCCCAACTAATGAAAAACTGTTTTTT
CASSYRGPPTNEKLFF
>NA|TRBJ1-2|NA|TRBV10-3
TGTGCCATCAGTGATGGTGGCTACACCTTC
CAISDGGYTF
>TRBD1|TRBJ1-2|few|TRBV5-1
TGCGCCAGCAGCCTTCGGACAGGCTATGGCTACACCTTC
CASSLRTGYGYTF
>NA|TRBJ1-3|NA|TRBV15
TGTGCCACCAGTCAACAGTCTTCTGGAAACACCATATATTTT
CATSQQSSGNTIYF
>TRBD1|TRBJ2-7|NA|TRBV10-1
TGCGCCAGCAGTGAAGACAGGGATAAGCAGTACTTC
CASSEDRDKQYF
>NA|TRBJ2-7|NA|TRBV2
TGTGCCAGCGAGAGCTACGAGCAGTACTTC
CASESYEQYF
>NA|TRBJ2-1|NA|TRBV7-9
TGTGCCAGCAGCCCCCGGGTGGGCGGCCCCTACAATGAGCAGTTCTTC
CASSPRVGGPYNEQFF
>NA|TRBJ1-1|once|TRBV6-1
TGTGCCAGCAGTACAGCGGCAAACACTGAAGCTTTCTTT
CASSTAANTEAFF
>NA|TRBJ2-1|NA|TRBV13
TGTGCCAGCAGCCCCGTGGACAATGAGCAGTTCTTC
CASSPVDNEQFF
>TRBD2|TRBJ2-2|NA|TRBV10-3
TGTGCCATCAGGCGGGGGGTTCTTCCCGGGGAGCTGTTTTTT
CAIRRGVLPGELFF
>NA|TRBJ2-3|NA|TRBV18
TGTGCCAGCTCACCGGGCCAGTACGATACGCAGTATTTT
CASSPGQYDTQYF
>NA|TRBJ2-5|NA|TRBV7-9
TGTGCCAGCAGCCCCCGGGTCAGCAAGCAAGAGACCCAGTACTTC
CASSPRVSKQETQYF
>NA|TRBJ2-3|NA|TRBV4-1
TGCGCCAGCAGCCAAGGGGGAGTCGTAGATACGCAGTATTTT
CASSQGGVVDTQYF
>NA|TRBJ1-5|NA|TRBV19
TGTGCCAGTAGCCGTAGGACAGACTATAGCAATCAGCCCCAGCATTTT
CASSRRTDYSNQPQHF
>NA|TRBJ1-2|NA|TRBV28
TGTGCCAGCAGTTTATACTCCCACACGAAATATGGCTACACCTTC
CASSLYSHTKYGYTF
>NA|TRBJ1-1|NA|TRBV6-6
TGTGCCAGCAGTTACGGGGGGACCACTGAAGCTTTCTTT
CASSYGGTTEAFF
>NA|TRBJ1-5|NA|TRBV6-5
TGTGCCAGCAGTTACTTACGGGACACCTCCAATCAGCCCCAGCATTTT
CASSYLRDTSNQPQHF
>NA|TRBJ1-5|NA|TRBV12-5
TGTGCTAGTGGTTTGTATGCAAATCAGCCCCAGCATTTT
CASGLYANQPQHF
>TRBD1|TRBJ1-3|NA|TRBV18
TGTGCCAGCTCACCCAATGGACAGGGGTCTGGAAACACCATATATTTT
CASSPNGQGSGNTIYF
>TRBD1|TRBJ2-7|NA|TRBV6-5
TGTGCCATCAGTGAGTCAACAGGGGTGGTTCGGCAGTACTTC
CAISESTGVVRQYF
>NA|TRBJ2-1|once|TRBV5-1
TGCGCCAGCAGCTTGGGTATGGGGCAAAATGAGCAGTTCTTC
CASSLGMGQNEQFF
>NA|TRBJ2-1|once|TRBV11-2
TGTGCCAGCAGCTTAGATCTGGGGCGGGGAGAGCAGTTCTTC
CASSLDLGRGEQFF
>TRBD2|TRBJ2-2|once|TRBV10-3
TGTGCCATCAGTGAGTCCCGGGGGGTCTCCCGGACCGGGGAGCTGTTTTTT
CAISESRGVSRTGELFF
>NA|TRBJ2-7|once|TRBV12-5
TGTGCTAGTGGGCCGGATGCCTACGAGCAGTACTTC
CASGPDAYEQYF
>TRBD1|TRBJ2-2|NA|TRBV15
TGTGCCACCAGATTGACAGGGTTACTCTACTTGAACACCGGGGAGCTGTTTTTT
CATRLTGLLYLNTGELFF
>NA|TRBJ2-5|NA|TRBV7-3
TGTGCCAGCAGCTTAAGCCCCCAAGAGACCCAGTACTTC
CASSLSPQETQYF
>TRBD2|TRBJ2-2|NA|TRBV5-4
TGTGCCAGCAGCCGAAGACTAGCGGGGAACACCGGGGAGCTGTTTTTT
CASSRRLAGNTGELFF